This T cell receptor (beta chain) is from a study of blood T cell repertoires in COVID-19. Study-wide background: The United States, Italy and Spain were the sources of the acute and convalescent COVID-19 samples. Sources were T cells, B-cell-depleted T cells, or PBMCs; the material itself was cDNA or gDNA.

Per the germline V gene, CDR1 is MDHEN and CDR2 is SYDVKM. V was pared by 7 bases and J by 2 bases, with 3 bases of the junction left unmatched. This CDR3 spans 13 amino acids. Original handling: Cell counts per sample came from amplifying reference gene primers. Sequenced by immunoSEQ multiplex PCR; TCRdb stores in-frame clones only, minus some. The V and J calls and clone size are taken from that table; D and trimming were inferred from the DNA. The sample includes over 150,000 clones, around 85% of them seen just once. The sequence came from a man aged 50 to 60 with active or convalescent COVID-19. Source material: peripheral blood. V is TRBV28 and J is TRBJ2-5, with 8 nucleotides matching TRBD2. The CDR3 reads CASTAGGQETQYF. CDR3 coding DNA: TGTGCCAGCACCGCGGGGGGACAAGAGACCCAGTACTTC.